What follows is one T cell receptor beta chain and its context. Its antigen remains undetermined. Base qualities are not provided; no much larger clone lies one nucleotide away. These data come from a study of control samples from healthy donors and cancer patients (TCRdb year 2020). V is reduced by 3 bases and J by 0 bases, leaving a spacing of 12 bases between them. The germline V gene yields SNHLY for CDR1 and FYNNEI for CDR2. From the cysteine through the phenylalanine, the CDR3 covers 16 amino acids. The entry retains the CDR3 DNA only, 48 bases that are in frame from base 1. Receptor amplification or capture employed the immunoSEQ multiplex PCR assay. TCRdb limited this immuneACCESS table to in-frame rearrangements with V and J called. A share of clones is missing; checked studies link under half to unresolved V genes, and the rest is unexplained. The table for this sample lists 90,000 to 150,000 clones; approximately 90% of them were counted only once. The top ten clonotypes cover 3.4% of the sample.

The rearrangement joined TRBV2 to TRBJ2-1; too little of a D gene remains to name it. The sequenced sample was blood. This TCR came from a man aged 35-49 years in good health. CDR3 loop: CASSEIGVSSYNEQFF. The nucleotide sequence reads as follows: TGTGCCAGCAGTGAGATTGGGGTGAGCTCCTACAATGAGCAGTTCTTC.